These 17 T cell receptor beta chains were all obtained from the same sample, sequenced in a study of cytomegalovirus exposure and HLA in healthy donors (TCRdb year 2017). Receptor amplification or capture employed the immunoSEQ multiplex PCR assay. For the multiplex PCR, a mixture combining 60 forward primers for TCR Vbeta segments and 13 reverse primers for TCR Jbeta segments was used. Not all clones reach the TCRdb copy of this immuneACCESS table, which keeps in-frame sequences only. Checked studies attribute under half of the gap to unresolved V genes and leave the rest unexplained. For this sample the table gives roughly 130,000 clones, of which around 81% were detected only once. The ten biggest clones cover about 0.7% of the sample. Sequencing used PBMCs. The receptors originated from a man aged 18-30 years in good health and CMV-seronegative.

The rearrangement links TRBV11-3 to TRBJ1-2; TRBD1 aligns across 9 bases. The CDR3 spans 13 residues. V shed 5 bases, J shed 4 bases, and the junction held 2 bases outside the gene matches. CDR1 and CDR2 (germline): SGHNT, YENEEA. This CDR3 reads CASSGQGTYGYTF. DNA for the CDR3: TGTGCCAGCAGCGGACAGGGGACCTATGGCTACACCTTC.

The rearrangement uses TRBV4-1 and TRBJ2-5, with D perhaps matching TRBD1 (6 bases). The ends were cut back, 2 bases at V and 5 bases at J, with 18 bases in the middle. The germline CDR1 and CDR2 sequences are MGHRA and YSYEKL. The CDR3 totals 16 residues. The CDR3 is CASSQNLFRGLETQYF. CDR3 coding DNA: TGCGCCAGCAGCCAAAATCTCTTCAGGGGCTTGGAGACCCAGTACTTC.

The V call is TRBV5-6, the J call TRBJ1-1; D remains ambiguous. V gave up 0 bases and J gave up 5 bases, with 5 bases separating them. This CDR3 spans 12 amino acids. Looked up from germline, CDR1 is SGHDT and CDR2 is YYEEEE. CDR3 bases: TGTGCCAGCAGCTTGGGGAGAACTGAAGCTTTCTTT. Its protein is CASSLGRTEAFF.

The V gene is TRBV4-1, the J gene TRBJ2-1; 11 nucleotides align to TRBD2. Trimming took 4 bases from V and 8 from J; bases not matched to a gene: 10. The CDR3 length is 16 residues. Germline V gene sequence: CDR1 MGHRA, CDR2 YSYEKL. The CDR3 DNA follows: TGCGCCAGCAGCCCAACTAATAGCGGGGGGGATGATGAGCAGTTCTTC. Translation: CASSPTNSGGDDEQFF.

J is TRBJ1-2 and V is TRBV7-9; 7 nucleotides agree with TRBD1. The germline gives CDR1 SEHNR, CDR2 FQNEAQ (reference sequence). V lost 5 bases and J lost 6; bases outside the gene matches: 3. The CDR3 has 12 residues. The CDR3 here is CASSHGQDGYTF. CDR3 in DNA: TGTGCCAGCAGCCACGGACAGGATGGCTACACCTTC.

The count of this clone is one. The chain is built from TRBV30 and TRBJ2-1, with 11 bases lining up with TRBD2. V was pared by 3 bases and J by 7 bases, with 8 bases of the junction left unmatched. Germline values: CDR1 GTSNPN, CDR2 SVGIG (reference sequence). The CDR3 extends over 15 amino acids. For the CDR3, the DNA is TGTGCCTGGAGGGGGCTAGCGGGGGGCTCAAATGAGCAGTTCTTC. Translation: CAWRGLAGGSNEQFF.

This chain uses TRBV7-2 with TRBJ1-1, with D possibly being TRBD1 (6 bases). Germline values: CDR1 SGHTA, CDR2 FQGNSA. V lost 4 bases and J lost 0, with 15 bases in between. The CDR3 totals 16 residues. CDR3 region: CASSWSGGAMNTEAFF. DNA of the CDR3: TGTGCCAGCAGCTGGAGTGGGGGGGCGATGAACACTGAAGCTTTCTTT.

This clone has just a few counts. This chain connects TRBV5-1 to TRBJ2-3; 9 bases fit TRBD1. This CDR3 comprises 17 residues. Per germline, CDR1 SGHRS and CDR2 YFSETQ. The V and J ends lost 6 bases and 1 base, in that order; junction bases with no gene match: 12. In nucleotides, the CDR3 is TGCGCCAGCAAATACCACAGGGGGCTAGGAGGCACAGATACGCAGTATTTT. Translating gives CASKYHRGLGGTDTQYF. Looking up the rest from reference TRBV5-1 and TRBJ2-3 gives the full variable domain: KAGVTQTPRYLIKTRGQQVTLSCSPISGHRSVSWYQQTPGQGLQFLFEYFSETQRNKGNFPGRFSGRQFSNSRSEMNVSTLELGDSALYLCASKYHRGLGGTDTQYFGPGTRLTVL.

This CDR3 reads CASSAEGLIYNEQFF. CDR3 sequence (DNA): TGTGCCAGCAGCGCGGAGGGACTAATTTACAATGAGCAGTTCTTC. The J gene is TRBJ2-1, the V gene TRBV7-2; 7 positions agree with TRBD2. The germline V gene encodes CDR1 SGHTA and CDR2 FQGNSA. V was clipped by 5 bases and J by 4 bases; unmatched bases: 8. The CDR3 has 15 amino acids.

The rearrangement links TRBV7-8 to TRBJ2-1, with 7 bases that match TRBD1. This CDR3 has 18 amino acids. Germline assignment: CDR1 SGHVS and CDR2 FQNEAQ. With 0 bases clipped from V and 4 bases from J, the junction kept 12 bases outside the gene matches. Here the CDR3 reads CASSLAARPGQIYNEQFF. The DNA of the CDR3 is TGTGCCAGCAGCTTAGCCGCGAGGCCGGGACAGATATACAATGAGCAGTTCTTC.

This chain links TRBV30 with TRBJ2-7; 7 positions match TRBD1. Germline values: CDR1 GTSNPN, CDR2 SVGIG (reference sequence). The CDR3 has 15 residues. The junction had 9 bases not matched to a gene; V was cut back by 4 bases and J by 0 bases. CDR3 region: CAWKMTGTFSYEQYF. The DNA for the CDR3 is TGTGCCTGGAAGATGACAGGGACCTTCTCCTACGAGCAGTACTTC.

The chain has TRBV30 and TRBJ2-5, with D tentatively TRBD2 (7 bases). CDR1 and CDR2 (germline): GTSNPN, SVGIG (reference sequence). The length of the CDR3 is 15 residues. Deletions cut 0 bases from V and 1 base from J, with 12 bases between. The CDR3 DNA reads TGTGCCTGGAGTGTACAGAGGGGGGGCCAAGAGACCCAGTACTTC. Residues: CAWSVQRGGQETQYF.

The chain combines TRBV5-6 with TRBJ1-3; D may be TRBD1 (5 bases). The CDR3 is 14 amino acids. CDR1 SGHDT and CDR2 YYEEEE come from the germline V gene. With 2 bases removed from V and 4 bases from J, the gap between germline ends came to 10 bases. The CDR3 is CASSLRGIGNTIYF. As DNA, the CDR3 is TGTGCCAGCAGCTTAAGGGGAATCGGAAACACCATATATTTT. The full variable domain, rest sourced from reference TRBV5-6 and TRBJ1-3, is DAGVTQSPTHLIKTRGQQVTLRCSPKSGHDTVSWYQQALGQGPQFIFQYYEEEERQRGNFPDRFSGHQFPNYSSELNVNALLLGDSALYLCASSLRGIGNTIYFGEGSWLTVV.

Only one count was recorded for this clone. The chain has TRBV7-9 and TRBJ1-1; no firm D call. Germline-derived CDR1 and CDR2 are SEHNR and FQNEAQ (reference sequence). V was clipped by 8 bases and J by 7 bases, with 8 bases between them. The CDR3 consists of 10 residues. The CDR3 loop reads CASGLGEAFF. CDR3 nucleotide sequence: TGTGCCAGCGGTCTCGGTGAAGCTTTCTTT.

J is TRBJ1-4 and V is TRBV6-5; 9 bases line up with TRBD1. The CDR3 sequence is 15 residues long. Trimming at V came to 6 bases and at J to 6 bases, leaving 8 bases not matched to a gene. Per germline, CDR1 MNHEY and CDR2 SVGAGI. The CDR3 reads CASRPLGTGYEKLFF. For the CDR3, the DNA is TGTGCCAGCAGGCCCCTTGGGACAGGGTATGAAAAACTGTTTTTT.

The chain is built from TRBV13 and TRBJ1-3; D is ambiguous. Germline V gene sequence: CDR1 PRHDT, CDR2 FYEKMQ (reference sequence). Trimming cost V 4 bases and J 0 bases, with 13 bases left between them. This CDR3 spans 16 amino acids. The CDR3 reads CASSSILGSSGNTIYF. The CDR3 region has the DNA TGTGCCAGCAGCTCAATCTTAGGGAGCTCTGGAAACACCATATATTTT. Full variable domain (missing parts from reference TRBV13 and TRBJ1-3): AAGVIQSPRHLIKEKRETATLKCYPIPRHDTVYWYQQGPGQDPQFLISFYEKMQSDKGSIPDRFSAQQFSDYHSELNMSSLELGDSALYFCASSSILGSSGNTIYFGEGSWLTVV.

The J gene is TRBJ1-3, the V gene TRBV2; TRBD1 matches at 9 bases. Germline CDR1 SNHLY, CDR2 FYNNEI. The junction had 3 bases not matched to a gene; V was cut back by 5 bases and J by 7 bases. CDR3 length: 13 amino acids. This chain's CDR3 is CASSTGGRNTIYF. The CDR3 DNA follows: TGTGCCAGCAGTACAGGGGGCCGGAACACCATATATTTT.